This T cell receptor beta chain came from a study of T-cell memory formation after mild COVID-19. Overall study results and limits: The appearance of some responding clones in pre-infection memory suggested that cross-reactive memory joined. Clones shrinking between day 15 and 85 showed a balanced CD4/CD8 split, and those that grew later tilted toward CD4+. Second-wave clones that peaked on day 37 lacked confirmed SARS-CoV-2 specificity.

Barcoded TCR alpha and TCR beta cDNA libraries with UMIs came from 5'RACE using constant-segment primers. Each CDR3 protein is one row after TCRdb ran MiXCR on the 5' RACE reads. The sample holds just under 550,000 distinct CDR3 sequences; roughly 22% are singletons and the top ten take 12%. As regards this clonotype: The antigen is unknown.

Germline V gene data show CDR1 as MNHEY and CDR2 as SVGAGI. CDR3 length: 14 residues. V gave up 5 bases and J gave up 7 bases; unmatched junction bases: 7. Sample: PBMCs or a T cell subset sorted from them (not recorded which). This clonotype was sampled from an adult woman who had mild COVID-19 (a few samples of this study predate the infection). Cell type and time point are not known. The chain links TRBV6-5 to TRBJ2-5, with TRBD2 matching over 10 bases. The CDR3 DNA reads as TGTGCCAGCAGTGCCCTAGCGGGGGCCTTGACCCAGTACTTC. It encodes CASSALAGALTQYF.